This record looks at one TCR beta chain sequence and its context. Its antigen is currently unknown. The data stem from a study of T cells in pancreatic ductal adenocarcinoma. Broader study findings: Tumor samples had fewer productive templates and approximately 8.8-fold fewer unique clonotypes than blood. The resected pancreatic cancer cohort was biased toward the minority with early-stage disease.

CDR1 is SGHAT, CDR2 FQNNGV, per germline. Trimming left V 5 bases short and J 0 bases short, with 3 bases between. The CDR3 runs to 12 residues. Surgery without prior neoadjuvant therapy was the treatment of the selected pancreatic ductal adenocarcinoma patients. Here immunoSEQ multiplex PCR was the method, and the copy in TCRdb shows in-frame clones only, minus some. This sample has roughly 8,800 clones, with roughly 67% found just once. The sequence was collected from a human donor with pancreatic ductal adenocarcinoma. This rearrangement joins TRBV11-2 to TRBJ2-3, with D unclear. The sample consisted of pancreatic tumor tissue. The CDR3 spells CASSPSTDTQYF. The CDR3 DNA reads TGTGCCAGCAGCCCGAGCACAGATACGCAGTATTTT.